This T cell receptor (beta chain) was retrieved from a study of T cell repertoires in cytomegalovirus infection (dated by TCRdb to between 2018 and 2021). Background on the whole study: Recently identified HLA-C-restricted CMV epitopes, whose presentation resists viral immunomodulation, were targeted by peptide stimulations together with well-studied HLA-B-restricted epitopes. Donor HLA type was relevant to the analysis, as public TCR beta signatures indicated carriage of CMV infection together with the matching HLA type. The study at large found these results: The ex vivo response was dominated by HLA-C-restricted CMV-specific TCR beta clonotypes, which also provided the single most frequent clonotype in two of eight donors. Carriers of CMV infection plus the relevant HLA type were discriminated by the cumulative frequency of public TCR beta family members in the study cohort and in an independent roughly 400-donor cohort.

Trimming costs V 1 base and J 9 bases, and their ends lie 13 bases apart. The CDR3 numbers 13 residues from cysteine through phenylalanine. Only the CDR3 part of the read is kept: 39 bases, read in frame from the first base. According to the germline V gene, CDR1 reads SGHRS and CDR2 reads YFSETQ. The intended sense of this specimen's treatment or condition label: in vitro stimulation with specific CMV peptide epitopes to enrich CMV-specific T cells. The instrument given in TCRdb is Illumina HiSeq 1500. TCRdb trimmed public reads at Q25 via fastp, called clones via MiXCR and kept in-frame beta chains. Entries that share a CDR3 protein sequence are merged under the most common genes and DNA. Recorded for this sample are about 920,000 distinct CDR3 sequences; approximately 31% of them occurred a single time. The biggest ten clones account for roughly 13% of the sample. Concerning this clonotype: Its antigen is still unknown. Within one base of it there is no much larger clone, and no base qualities were kept.

This TCR derives from a human donor in good health (CMV status not recorded). Some clones in this sample may be carry-over from other donors' samples. The sample in question was cultured CD8+ T cells from PBMCs, obtained from culture after CMV antigen stimulation. The sequence is built from TRBV5-1 and TRBJ1-2; confidence is insufficient to name the D gene. Here is the DNA: TGCGCCAGCAGCTTGTCGGAGGCGGGCAGCTACACCTTC. Its protein is CASSLSEAGSYTF. Extended through the reference TRBV5-1 and TRBJ1-2 proteins, this CDR3 yields the full variable domain: KAGVTQTPRYLIKTRGQQVTLSCSPISGHRSVSWYQQTPGQGLQFLFEYFSETQRNKGNFPGRFSGRQFSNSRSEMNVSTLELGDSALYLCASSLSEAGSYTFGSGTRLTVV.